The 21 T cell receptor beta chains reported below all come from one sample, sequenced in a study of T cell changes during pregnancy in multiple sclerosis. The data were produced by immunoSEQ multiplex PCR, yet TCRdb's version contains in-frame clones alone and is incomplete. The table shows 35,000 or so clones, with roughly 93% occurring only once. This sample comprised CD4+ T cells from peripheral blood mononuclear cells, obtained in the first trimester of pregnancy. Source of these receptors: a female donor with multiple sclerosis, enrolled in a pregnancy study.

The chain employs TRBV5-1 and TRBJ2-5, with TRBD1 matching over 9 bases. V trimming: 1 base; J trimming: 3 bases; junction bases outside the gene matches: 7. Germline CDR1 and CDR2: SGHRS and YFSETQ. This CDR3 is built from 16 residues. The CDR3 nucleotides are TGCGCCAGCAGCTTGTTAGGACAGGGGACGAAAGAGACCCAGTACTTC. This translates into CASSLLGQGTKETQYF. The full variable domain, with the rest looked up from reference TRBV5-1 and TRBJ2-5, is KAGVTQTPRYLIKTRGQQVTLSCSPISGHRSVSWYQQTPGQGLQFLFEYFSETQRNKGNFPGRFSGRQFSNSRSEMNVSTLELGDSALYLCASSLLGQGTKETQYFGPGTRLLVL.

The chain joins TRBV14 to TRBJ1-6; no firm D call. Germline CDR1 SGHDN, CDR2 FVKESK. V lost 4 bases to trimming and J lost 7 bases, with 8 bases between them. The CDR3 consists of 13 residues. This CDR3 reads CASSRSGNSPLHF. Here the CDR3 DNA reads TGTGCCAGCAGCCGAAGCGGAAATTCACCCCTCCACTTT. The whole variable domain, remainder taken from reference TRBV14 and TRBJ1-6, is EAGVTQFPSHSVIEKGQTVTLRCDPISGHDNLYWYRRVMGKEIKFLLHFVKESKQDESGMPNNRFLAERTGGTYSTLKVQPAELEDSGVYFCASSRSGNSPLHFGNGTRLTVT.

This chain links TRBV1 with TRBJ1-6; TRBD1 reflects the table's D call only, with no check against the DNA. TRBV1 is recorded as a pseudogene. The CDR3 is 15 amino acids. The CDR3 nucleotides read TGCACCAGCAGCCAAGATCCTGGCAGGGGATCACCCCTCCACTTT. This encodes CTSSQDPGRGSPLHF.

This clone was found once. The chain recombines TRBV5-4 with TRBJ2-3; perhaps TRBD1 as D (5 bases). The V end was cut by 0 bases, the J end by 3 bases, with 11 bases between. CDR1 SGHNT and CDR2 YYREEE come from the germline V gene (reference sequence). The CDR3 loop spans 15 amino acids. The CDR3 sequence: CASSLGRVSTDTQYF. CDR3 in DNA: TGTGCCAGCAGCTTGGGCAGGGTTTCGACAGATACGCAGTATTTT.

This chain uses TRBV7-6 with TRBJ2-2; the match to TRBD1 covers 7 bases. The CDR3 consists of 16 residues. J was trimmed by 4 bases and V by 4 bases; bases with no gene match: 9. CDR1 and CDR2 (germline): SGHVS, FNYEAQ. The CDR3 bases are TGTGCCAGCAGCTCACTCGAGACAGGGCCCACCGGGGAGCTGTTTTTT. Protein: CASSSLETGPTGELFF.

DNA for the CDR3: TGTGCCAGCAGCTTAGTTCAGCGCCCAGATACGCAGTATTTT. Its translation: CASSLVQRPDTQYF. The chain links TRBV7-2 to TRBJ2-3; D gene ambiguous. In germline, CDR1 is SGHTA, CDR2 FQGNSA. V was trimmed by 1 base and J by 4 bases, leaving 9 bases between them. This CDR3 has 14 residues. The variable domain in full, with the rest retrieved from reference TRBV7-2 and TRBJ2-3, is GAGVSQSPSNKVTEKGKDVELRCDPISGHTALYWYRQSLGQGLEFLIYFQGNSAPDKSGLPSDRFSAERTGGSVSTLTIQRTQQEDSAVYLCASSLVQRPDTQYFGPGTRLTVL.

J is TRBJ2-5 and V is TRBV19, with 8 bases fitting TRBD1. The length of the CDR3 is 17 residues. V lost 3 bases and J lost 2; bases outside the gene matches: 11. Germline values: CDR1 LNHDA, CDR2 SQIVND (reference sequence). The CDR3 loop reads CASSIIRAGGRQETQYF. The CDR3 nucleotides read TGTGCCAGTAGTATTATCCGGGCAGGGGGCCGTCAAGAGACCCAGTACTTC.

V usage is TRBV5-1 and J usage is TRBJ2-7, with D possibly TRBD2 on 6 matching bases. Trimming stripped 3 bases from V and 0 bases from J, with 16 bases between. Germline CDR1 SGHRS, CDR2 YFSETQ. The CDR3 runs 16 residues. The CDR3 DNA reads as TGCGCCAGCAGCTGGGGCCTAGGAGGGACCTCCTACGAGCAGTACTTC. Translating gives CASSWGLGGTSYEQYF.

The chain is built from TRBV9 and TRBJ1-2; 9 bases align to TRBD1. CDR1 is SGDLS and CDR2 is YYNGEE in the germline V gene. The CDR3 is 13 amino acids. V lost 3 bases to trimming and J lost 6 bases; unmatched junction nucleotides: 3. CDR3 sequence reads: CASSEDRGDGYTF. CDR3 coding DNA: TGTGCCAGCAGCGAGGACAGGGGTGATGGCTACACCTTC.

The CDR3 sequence is CASTLRPGNTGELFF. The CDR3 nucleotides read TGTGCCAGTACCCTACGGCCGGGGAACACCGGGGAGCTGTTTTTT. The J gene is TRBJ2-2, the V gene TRBV19, with D unresolved. The CDR3 loop spans 15 amino acids. Trimming shortened V by 7 bases and J by 1 base, and 13 bases separated the two germline ends. Germline V CDR1 and CDR2: LNHDA, SQIVND (reference sequence).

V gene TRBV7-6 combines with J gene TRBJ2-3, with 8 bases aligning to TRBD2. Per germline, CDR1 SGHVS and CDR2 FNYEAQ. This CDR3 has 17 amino acids. The V gene end was trimmed by 5 bases and the J gene end by 0 bases; junction bases not matched to a gene: 10. CDR3 region: CASSLRGGRTSTDTQYF. The CDR3 coding sequence is TGTGCCAGCAGCCTTCGGGGGGGAAGGACTAGCACAGATACGCAGTATTTT.

The V gene is TRBV5-1, the J gene TRBJ1-4; 9 bases are shared with TRBD1. With 7 bases clipped from V and 0 bases from J, the junction kept 4 bases outside the gene matches. CDR3 length: 15 residues. CDR1 and CDR2 from the germline V gene are SGHRS and YFSETQ. The CDR3 loop is CASARTGATNEKLFF. The CDR3 nucleotides are TGCGCCAGCGCGCGGACAGGGGCAACTAATGAAAAACTGTTTTTT. The whole variable domain, remainder taken from reference TRBV5-1 and TRBJ1-4, is KAGVTQTPRYLIKTRGQQVTLSCSPISGHRSVSWYQQTPGQGLQFLFEYFSETQRNKGNFPGRFSGRQFSNSRSEMNVSTLELGDSALYLCASARTGATNEKLFFGSGTQLSVL.

The rearrangement uses TRBV7-3 and TRBJ2-1; TRBD2 aligns across 14 bases. There are 16 residues in the CDR3. From germline, CDR1 is SGHTA and CDR2 FQGTGA. V dropped 5 bases and J dropped 9; count of bases not matched to a gene: 9. The CDR3 coding sequence is TGTGCCAGCAGCGCCACCGGGACTAGCGGGAGAGGTGAGCAGTTCTTC. As protein: CASSATGTSGRGEQFF.

V is TRBV4-1 and J is TRBJ2-1; 10 nucleotides agree with TRBD2. The CDR3 totals 18 residues. V lost 0 bases to trimming and J lost 0 bases; unmatched junction nucleotides: 5. Per the germline V gene, CDR1 is MGHRA and CDR2 is YSYEKL. CDR3 region: CASSQESSGGSSYNEQFF. CDR3 DNA sequence: TGCGCCAGCAGCCAAGAAAGTAGCGGGGGGTCCTCCTACAATGAGCAGTTCTTC.

The rearrangement uses TRBV7-9 and TRBJ2-4; 7 positions match TRBD2. There are 15 residues in the CDR3. Germline CDR1 and CDR2: SEHNR and FQNEAQ (reference sequence). J lost 7 bases, V lost 0 bases, and 6 bases had no gene match. CDR3 nucleotides: TGTGCCAGCAGCTTAGCTAACGGGGGGAGGAACATTCAGTACTTC. It specifies CASSLANGGRNIQYF. Filled out from reference TRBV7-9 and TRBJ2-4, the complete variable domain reads DTGVSQNPRHKITKRGQNVTFRCDPISEHNRLYWYRQTLGQGPEFLTYFQNEAQLEKSRLLSDRFSAERPKGSFSTLEIQRTEQGDSAMYLCASSLANGGRNIQYFGAGTRLSVL.

The V call is TRBV15, the J call TRBJ2-4; D unclear. Trimming removed 8 bases at V and 0 bases at J, with 17 bases between. The CDR3 has 16 residues. Looked up from germline, CDR1 is LNHNV and CDR2 is YYDKDF (reference sequence). CDR3 nucleotides: TGTGCCACCCACGGGTTACGGGTCCTAGCCAAAAACATTCAGTACTTC. Amino acid sequence: CATHGLRVLAKNIQYF.

The chain carries TRBV4-3 and TRBJ2-3, with 8 nucleotides matching TRBD1. The CDR3 consists of 18 residues. With V trimmed by 0 bases and J by 2 bases, 10 bases remained unmatched. In germline, CDR1 is LGHNA, CDR2 YSLEER. The CDR3 nucleotides are TGCGCCAGCAGCCAAGATAGGGCAGGGGGCTTAAACACAGATACGCAGTATTTT. Amino acids: CASSQDRAGGLNTDTQYF.

This sequence joins TRBV15 and TRBJ2-3, with 8 bases matching TRBD2. The CDR3 is made up of 15 amino acids. Germline assignment: CDR1 LNHNV and CDR2 YYDKDF (reference sequence). Trimming took 0 bases from V and 5 from J; bases not matched to a gene: 4. CDR3 nucleotides: TGTGCCACCAGCAGAGATGGCCGGGAGGGAGATACGCAGTATTTT. This gives the protein CATSRDGREGDTQYF.

The chain links TRBV6-6 to TRBJ1-6, with 8 positions matching TRBD1. This CDR3 is 15 amino acids long. Germline loops: CDR1 MNHNY, CDR2 SVGAGI (reference sequence). Losses at the gene ends were 6 bases for V and 6 bases for J; bases not matched to a gene: 7. The DNA of the CDR3 is TGTGCCAGCAGCCCTATAGACAGGGGTAATTCACCCCTCCACTTT. This encodes CASSPIDRGNSPLHF.

J is TRBJ2-1 and V is TRBV7-9; 11 nucleotides align to TRBD2. The CDR3 spans 16 residues. The V segment lost 6 bases and the J segment 0 bases; nucleotides outside the gene matches: 4. Germline CDR1 reads SEHNR; CDR2 reads FQNEAQ (reference sequence). CDR3 sequence reads: CASRGTSGSSYNEQFF. The CDR3 nucleotides are TGTGCCAGCAGAGGTACTAGCGGGAGCTCCTACAATGAGCAGTTCTTC. Using reference TRBV7-9 and TRBJ2-1 for the parts outside the CDR3, the full variable domain is DTGVSQNPRHKITKRGQNVTFRCDPISEHNRLYWYRQTLGQGPEFLTYFQNEAQLEKSRLLSDRFSAERPKGSFSTLEIQRTEQGDSAMYLCASRGTSGSSYNEQFFGPGTRLTVL.

V and J are TRBV5-1 and TRBJ1-3; D is ambiguous. This CDR3 is 16 amino acids long. Trimming took 1 base from V and 0 from J, leaving 11 bases between them. Germline loops: CDR1 SGHRS, CDR2 YFSETQ. CDR3 amino acids: CASSLRSPSSGNTIYF. CDR3 nucleotides: TGCGCCAGCAGCTTGCGATCCCCCAGCTCTGGAAACACCATATATTTT.